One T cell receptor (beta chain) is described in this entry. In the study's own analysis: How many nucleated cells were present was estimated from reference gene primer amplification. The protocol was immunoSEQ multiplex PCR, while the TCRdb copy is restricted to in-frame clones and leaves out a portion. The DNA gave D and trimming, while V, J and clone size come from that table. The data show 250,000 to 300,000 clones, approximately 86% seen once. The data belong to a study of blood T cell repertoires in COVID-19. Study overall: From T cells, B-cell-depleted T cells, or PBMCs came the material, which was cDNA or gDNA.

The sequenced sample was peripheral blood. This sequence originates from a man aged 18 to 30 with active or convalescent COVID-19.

The CDR3 reads CASSLSARAGLRYEQYF. Here the CDR3 DNA reads TGTGCCAGCAGCTTGTCAGCTCGGGCAGGGTTGAGGTACGAGCAGTACTTC. The chain employs TRBV5-6 and TRBJ2-7, with TRBD1 as a possible D gene (5 bases). Looked up from germline, CDR1 is SGHDT and CDR2 is YYEEEE. The CDR3 is made up of 17 amino acids. V was pared by 1 base and J by 4 bases, with 21 bases between.